The source of this TCR beta chain is a study of T cell repertoires in ileal Crohn's disease. The wider study: All patients had surgery for stricturing (about 60%) or penetrating (around 39%) disease. General study points: Endoscopy was done a median about seven months after surgery.

Assay used: immunoSEQ multiplex PCR; TCRdb lists only in-frame clones, some missing. Of about 62,000 clones in the sample, approximately 88% were seen once. Trimming removed 6 bases from V and 12 bases from J, with 14 bases in between. Germline V gene lookup returns CDR1 DFQATT and CDR2 SNEGSKA (reference sequence). This CDR3 region has 11 residues. For this clone: Antigen unknown.

As to time point: neoterminal ileum biopsy at postoperative endoscopy, about 6 months after surgery. Eligibility required adulthood, ileal or ileocolonic Crohn's disease and indicated ileocolonic resection. The sequenced sample was ileal tissue. The sequence derives from an adult with Crohn's disease. The chain employs TRBV20-1 and TRBJ1-4; perhaps TRBD1 as D (6 bases). This chain's CDR3 is CSARTASELFF. The CDR3 nucleotides are TGCAGTGCAAGGACAGCTTCGGAACTGTTTTTT.